The T cell receptor beta chain under discussion was sequenced for a study of cytomegalovirus exposure and HLA in healthy donors. This CDR3 comprises 14 residues. Germline-derived CDR1 and CDR2 are MNHEY and SMNVEV (reference sequence). V dropped 4 bases and J dropped 8 bases, with 14 bases sitting between them. Primers: 60 Vbeta forward and 13 Jbeta reverse. This table comes from immunoSEQ multiplex PCR, and its TCRdb copy is limited to in-frame clones, with some not included. This table holds around 100,000 clones, roughly 85% found once. Regarding the study as a whole: Among immune exposure information, only CMV serostatus was available. Follow-up analysis later connected one missense variant in DCLRE1C with trimming of TCR beta V- and J-genes. Rarity characterized most TCR sequences, yet some public TCRs appeared in many donors.

Of note for this clone: Its antigen is unidentified.

The TCR sequence derives from a middle-aged woman in good health and CMV-seronegative. The chain combines TRBV27 with TRBJ1-4; D is perhaps TRBD1 (5 bases). Sequencing was carried out using PBMCs. Here the CDR3 reads CASSSSQGREKLFF. The CDR3 region has the DNA TGTGCCAGCAGTTCGAGTCAGGGTAGAGAAAAACTGTTTTTT.